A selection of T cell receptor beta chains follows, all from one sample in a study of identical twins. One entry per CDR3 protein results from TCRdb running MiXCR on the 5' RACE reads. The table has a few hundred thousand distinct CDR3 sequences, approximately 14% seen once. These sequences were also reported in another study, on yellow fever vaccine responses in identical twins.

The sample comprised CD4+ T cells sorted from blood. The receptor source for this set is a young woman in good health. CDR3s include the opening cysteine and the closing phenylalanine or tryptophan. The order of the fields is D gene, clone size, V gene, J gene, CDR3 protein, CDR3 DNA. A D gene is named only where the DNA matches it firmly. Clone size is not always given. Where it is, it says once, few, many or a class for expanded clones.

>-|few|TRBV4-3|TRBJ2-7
CASSQESSSKQYF
TGCGCCAGCAGCCAAGAATCTTCTAGCAAGCAGTACTTC
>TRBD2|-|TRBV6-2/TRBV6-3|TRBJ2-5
CASALAGGGETQYF
TGTGCCAGCGCCCTAGCGGGAGGAGGCGAGACCCAGTACTTC
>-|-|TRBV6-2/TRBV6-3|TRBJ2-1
CASSYVNYNEQFF
TGTGCCAGCAGTTACGTAAATTACAATGAGCAGTTCTTC
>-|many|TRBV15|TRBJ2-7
CATSKEVGNEQYF
TGTGCCACCAGCAAGGAGGTTGGGAACGAGCAGTACTTC
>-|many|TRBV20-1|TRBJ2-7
CSARDSSALEQYF
TGCAGTGCTAGAGATTCCAGCGCCCTCGAGCAGTACTTC
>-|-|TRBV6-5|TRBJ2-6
CASSYSVLEARGGANVLTF
TGTGCCAGCAGTTACTCGGTTTTGGAGGCGAGAGGGGGGGCCAACGTCCTGACTTTC
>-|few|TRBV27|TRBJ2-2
CASYGRMNTGELFF
TGTGCCAGCTACGGACGGATGAACACCGGGGAGCTGTTTTTT
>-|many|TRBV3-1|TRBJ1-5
CASSQGPRQPQHF
TGTGCCAGCAGCCAGGGCCCCCGTCAGCCCCAGCATTTT
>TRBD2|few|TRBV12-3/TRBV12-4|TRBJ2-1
CASSLARGGFSYNEQFF
TGTGCCAGCAGTTTAGCGCGGGGGGGGTTCTCCTACAATGAGCAGTTCTTC
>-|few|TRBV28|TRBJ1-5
CASSSGTNQPQHF
TGTGCCAGCAGTTCTGGGACCAATCAGCCCCAGCATTTT
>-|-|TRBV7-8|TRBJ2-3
CASSLVVRGVDTQYF
TGTGCCAGCAGCTTAGTGGTGAGGGGTGTCGATACGCAGTATTTT
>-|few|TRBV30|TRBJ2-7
CAWRTEQLTGREQYF
TGTGCCTGGAGGACCGAACAGCTAACCGGGCGCGAGCAGTACTTC
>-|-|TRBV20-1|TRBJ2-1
CSASTRYNEQFF
TGCAGTGCATCGACTAGGTACAATGAGCAGTTCTTC
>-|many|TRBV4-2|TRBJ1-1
CASSQDLNTEAFF
TGTGCCAGCAGCCAAGATCTTAACACTGAAGCTTTCTTT
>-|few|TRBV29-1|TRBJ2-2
CSVELSGRLTGELFF
TGCAGCGTTGAATTAAGTGGTCGGCTTACCGGGGAGCTGTTTTTT
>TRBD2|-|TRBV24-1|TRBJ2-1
CATSSGTSGNNEQFF
TGTGCCACCAGTTCGGGGACTAGCGGGAACAATGAGCAGTTCTTC
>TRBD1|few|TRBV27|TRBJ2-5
CASSLYRGTETQYF
TGTGCCAGCAGTTTGTACAGGGGAACGGAGACCCAGTACTTC
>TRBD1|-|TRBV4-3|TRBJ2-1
CASSQGVKGAFNEQFF
TGCGCCAGCAGCCAAGGAGTGAAGGGGGCTTTCAATGAGCAGTTCTTC
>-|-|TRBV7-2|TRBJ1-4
CASSLSLTNEKLFF
TGTGCCAGCAGCTTATCGCTAACTAATGAAAAACTGTTTTTT
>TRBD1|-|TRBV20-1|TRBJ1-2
CSAPPLGTGNNYGYTF
TGCAGTGCTCCCCCCCTCGGGACAGGGAATAACTATGGCTACACCTTC
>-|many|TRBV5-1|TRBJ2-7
CASSLGQGGTYEQYF
TGCGCCAGCAGCTTGGGACAGGGAGGAACCTACGAGCAGTACTTC
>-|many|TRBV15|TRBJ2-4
CATSRETGSKNIQYF
TGTGCCACCAGCAGAGAGACGGGGTCCAAAAACATTCAGTACTTC
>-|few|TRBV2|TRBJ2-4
CASKPRVTENIQYF
TGTGCCAGCAAGCCCAGGGTAACCGAAAACATTCAGTACTTC
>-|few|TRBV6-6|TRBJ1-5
CASGVVGNQPQHF
TGTGCCAGCGGGGTCGTGGGGAATCAGCCCCAGCATTTT
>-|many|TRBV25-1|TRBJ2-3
CASSDRISDTQYF
TGTGCCAGCAGTGACCGCATATCAGATACGCAGTATTTT
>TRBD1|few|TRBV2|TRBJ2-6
CASVRDRASSGANVLTF
TGTGCCAGCGTTCGGGACAGGGCGTCCTCTGGGGCCAACGTCCTGACTTTC
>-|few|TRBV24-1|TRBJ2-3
CATSDPRTSTDTQYF
TGTGCCACCAGTGATCCCCGGACTAGCACAGATACGCAGTATTTT
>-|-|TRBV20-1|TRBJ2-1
CSARKGGFQDEQFF
TGCAGTGCTAGGAAAGGGGGGTTTCAAGATGAGCAGTTCTTC
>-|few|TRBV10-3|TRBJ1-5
CAISEVGIQPQHF
TGTGCCATCAGTGAAGTAGGGATTCAGCCCCAGCATTTT
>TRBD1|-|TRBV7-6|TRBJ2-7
CASSLGGQGEGEQYF
TGTGCCAGCAGCTTAGGGGGACAGGGGGAAGGCGAGCAGTACTTC
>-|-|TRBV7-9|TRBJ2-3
CASSARLLADTQYF
TGTGCCAGCAGCGCCCGACTACTCGCAGATACGCAGTATTTT
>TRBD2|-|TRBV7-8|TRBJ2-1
CASSYSSGGAYEQFF
TGTGCCAGCAGCTATTCTAGCGGGGGGGCTTATGAGCAGTTCTTC
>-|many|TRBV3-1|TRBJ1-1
CASSFKGGARRAFF
TGTGCCAGCAGCTTCAAGGGGGGGGCCCGTCGGGCTTTCTTT
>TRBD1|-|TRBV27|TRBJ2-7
CASSPGQRLLAEQYF
TGTGCCAGCAGTCCGGGACAGAGGCTCCTAGCCGAGCAGTACTTC
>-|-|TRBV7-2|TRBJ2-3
CASSPRRVGTDTQYF
TGTGCCAGCAGCCCCCGGAGGGTGGGCACAGATACGCAGTATTTT
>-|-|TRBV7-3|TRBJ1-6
CASSFRAPGSPLHF
TGTGCCAGCAGCTTCAGGGCCCCTGGGTCACCCCTCCACTTT
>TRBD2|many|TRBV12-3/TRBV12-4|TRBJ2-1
CASSVPGLANNEQFF
TGTGCCAGCAGTGTTCCGGGACTAGCCAACAATGAGCAGTTCTTC
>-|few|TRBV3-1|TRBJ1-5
CASSQGGSQPQHF
TGTGCCAGCAGCCAAGGGGGCAGTCAGCCCCAGCATTTT
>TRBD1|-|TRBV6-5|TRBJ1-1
CASSYSRQGAEAFF
TGTGCCAGCAGTTACTCTCGACAGGGCGCTGAAGCTTTCTTT
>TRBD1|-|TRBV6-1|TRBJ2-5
CASTKQGAPIETQYF
TGTGCCAGCACTAAACAGGGGGCTCCGATAGAGACCCAGTACTTC
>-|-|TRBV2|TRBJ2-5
CASRVQGFGETQYF
TGTGCCAGCAGGGTACAGGGTTTTGGGGAGACCCAGTACTTC
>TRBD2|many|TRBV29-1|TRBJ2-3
CSVDGLAGSTDTQYF
TGCAGCGTTGATGGCCTAGCGGGGAGCACAGATACGCAGTATTTT
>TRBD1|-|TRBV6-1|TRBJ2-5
CASKSPGQGPTCAQETQYF
TGTGCCAGCAAATCTCCGGGACAGGGTCCGACATGTGCTCAAGAGACCCAGTACTTC
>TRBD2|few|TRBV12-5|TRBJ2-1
CASGSPGLAGGTYNEQFF
TGTGCTAGTGGTTCGCCGGGACTAGCGGGAGGAACCTACAATGAGCAGTTCTTC
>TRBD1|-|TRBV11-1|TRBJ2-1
CASSLGTGAAAEYNEQFF
TGTGCCAGCAGCTTAGGGACAGGGGCTGCGGCGGAGTACAATGAGCAGTTCTTC